This passage covers 18 T cell receptor beta chains from one sample sequenced in a study of Ad26.COV2.S vaccination and SARS-CoV-2 variants. Libraries were prepared by immunoSEQ multiplex PCR; TCRdb keeps only in-frame clonotypes and omits some of them. The sample shows around 300,000 clones, approximately 90% of them seen only once. Treatment here: roughly 20 received Ad26.COV2.S at low or high dose, single or two shots; about 5 received placebo; per-sample allocation not given. Sampling happened 63 days after the first vaccine or placebo injection. Specimen: peripheral blood, collected in a trial of Ad26.COV2.S vaccine versus placebo. The source of these receptors is a person aged 18 to 59 who received the Ad26.COV2.S COVID-19 vaccine or a placebo.

CDR3 nucleotides: TGTGCCAGCAGCTTGGGCCCCAATGTTCCGTTCTTC. It is translated as CASSLGPNVPFF. This chain connects TRBV5-5 to TRBJ2-1; no clear D. The CDR3 is made up of 12 amino acids. Germline V gene data show CDR1 as SGHKS and CDR2 as YYEKEE (reference sequence). V lost 0 bases and J lost 15, with 13 bases in between.

This chain uses TRBV19 with TRBJ1-2; D possibly corresponds to TRBD1 (5 bases). Germline V gene sequence: CDR1 LNHDA, CDR2 SQIVND (reference sequence). Deletions cut 6 bases from V and 0 bases from J, with 8 bases between. This CDR3 is built from 13 residues. The CDR3 DNA reads as TGTGCCAGTAGAGACAGCTCTAACTATGGCTACACCTTC. Encoded protein: CASRDSSNYGYTF.

V usage is TRBV19 and J usage is TRBJ2-1; 7 nucleotides match TRBD1. The germline CDR1 and CDR2 sequences are LNHDA and SQIVND (reference sequence). V shed 6 bases, J shed 4 bases, and the junction held 6 bases outside the gene matches. The CDR3 loop spans 14 amino acids. In DNA form, the CDR3 reads TGTGCCAGTAGCCCGACGACAGGGTACAATGAGCAGTTCTTC. This gives the protein CASSPTTGYNEQFF.

This chain uses TRBV3-1 (or the pseudogene TRBV3-2) with TRBJ2-7; 11 bases align to TRBD2. CDR1 and CDR2 (germline): LGHDT, YNNKEL (reference sequence). V lost 2 bases, J lost 2 bases, and 11 bases stayed unmatched. The CDR3 contains 18 residues. CDR3 residues: CASSQLLPSGRSAYEQYF. CDR3 DNA: TGTGCCAGCAGCCAATTATTGCCTAGCGGGAGGTCGGCCTACGAGCAGTACTTC.

This clone came up once. The chain joins TRBV7-2 to TRBJ2-5; 8 positions agree with TRBD2. Germline lookup yields CDR1 SGHTA and CDR2 FQGNSA. With V trimmed by 4 bases and J by 2 bases, 12 bases remained unmatched. CDR3 length equals 17 residues. CDR3 sequence: CASSSGGWGAFQETQYF. The CDR3, as DNA: TGTGCCAGCAGCTCGGGAGGGTGGGGGGCCTTTCAAGAGACCCAGTACTTC.

The gene calls are TRBV4-1 and TRBJ1-2; 9 bases match TRBD1. From germline, CDR1 is MGHRA and CDR2 YSYEKL. The length of the CDR3 is 14 residues. J gave up 7 bases and V 4 bases, and 7 bases lay outside the gene matches. For the CDR3, the DNA is TGCGCCAGCAGCCCGACAGGGGGGTATGCTGGCTACACCTTC. Translated: CASSPTGGYAGYTF.

The rearrangement links TRBV30 to TRBJ2-7; D is possibly TRBD1 (6 bases). Germline V lookup: CDR1 GTSNPN, CDR2 SVGIG (reference sequence). CDR3 length: 12 residues. Between the trimmed V and J ends, which lost 7 bases and 3 bases, there was a span of 13 bases. DNA of the CDR3: TGTGCCTCGACAGGATCTGGCTACGAGCAGTACTTC. Residues: CASTGSGYEQYF.

The chain uses TRBV9 and TRBJ2-2, with a weak D call TRBD2 (5 bases). Looked up from germline, CDR1 is SGDLS and CDR2 is YYNGEE. Deletions cut 4 bases from V and 6 bases from J, with 25 bases between. The CDR3 sequence is 18 residues long. In DNA, the CDR3 is TGTGCCAGCAGCCCGCCCGCAGCAAGCGGCGTCTTGGCCGGGGAGCTGTTTTTT. It specifies CASSPPAASGVLAGELFF.

The rearrangement joins TRBV6-2 or TRBV6-3 to TRBJ2-2; TRBD2 matches 7 bases. The ends lost 2 bases at V and 1 base at J; junction bases unmatched: 13. The CDR3 covers 19 residues. Germline V gives CDR1 MNHEY, CDR2 SVGEGT. The CDR3 is CASSYPVGGSGKNTGELFF. Written as DNA, the CDR3 is TGTGCCAGCAGTTACCCTGTGGGGGGGAGCGGGAAGAACACCGGGGAGCTGTTTTTT.

The V and J genes are TRBV5-1 and TRBJ2-2; D might be TRBD1 (6 bases). The CDR3 is made up of 15 amino acids. The germline V gene encodes CDR1 SGHRS and CDR2 YFSETQ. Trimming took off 4 bases at V and 0 bases at J, with 10 bases between the two ends. Here the CDR3 reads CASSQDSANTGELFF. The DNA for the CDR3 is TGCGCCAGCAGCCAGGACAGCGCGAACACCGGGGAGCTGTTTTTT.

This chain connects TRBV19 to TRBJ2-1; no reliable D call. The CDR3 length is 15 residues. Germline V gene lookup returns CDR1 LNHDA and CDR2 SQIVND (reference sequence). The germline V and J ends were trimmed by 3 bases and 4 bases, with 13 bases remaining between them. The CDR3 DNA is TGTGCCAGTAGTATGGTCGGACGGCTTTACAATGAGCAGTTCTTC. Translated: CASSMVGRLYNEQFF.

V gene TRBV4-3 combines with J gene TRBJ2-1; D is unclear. Germline V lookup: CDR1 LGHNA, CDR2 YSLEER. Trimming removed 0 bases at V and 2 bases at J, with 5 bases between. The CDR3 covers 14 residues. The CDR3 region has the DNA TGCGCCAGCAGCCAAGAAAAGACCTACAATGAGCAGTTCTTC. This encodes CASSQEKTYNEQFF.

This chain joins TRBV28 and TRBJ2-3; 7 nucleotides align to TRBD1. The V segment lost 6 bases and the J segment 0 bases; nucleotides outside the gene matches: 6. CDR1 MDHEN and CDR2 SYDVKM come from the germline V gene. This CDR3 has 15 amino acids. The CDR3 region has the DNA TGTGCCAGCAGCCCCAGGGGGATTAGCACAGATACGCAGTATTTT. It yields the protein CASSPRGISTDTQYF.

This clone appeared once. The V gene is TRBV30, the J gene TRBJ2-2; D is undetermined. The V end lost 3 bases, the J end lost 6 bases, and 5 bases lay between the germline ends. CDR3 length: 11 residues. Germline assignment: CDR1 GTSNPN and CDR2 SVGIG (reference sequence). The CDR3 coding sequence is TGTGCCTGGAGCAATGCCGGGGAGCTGTTTTTT. This codes for CAWSNAGELFF.

The J gene is TRBJ1-2, the V gene TRBV21-1; the table calls TRBD1, which could not be checked here. TRBV21-1 is a recognized pseudogene. CDR3 length: 12 amino acids. As DNA, the CDR3 is TGTGAAGGAAAGCAGGGATACTATGGCTACACCTTC. This codes for CEGKQGYYGYTF.

The chain carries TRBV4-1 and TRBJ1-1; D gene uncertain. From germline, CDR1 is MGHRA and CDR2 YSYEKL. CDR3 length: 15 residues. The V end lost 4 bases, the J end lost 0 bases, and 12 bases lay between the germline ends. The CDR3 DNA reads TGCGCCAGCAGCCCTTCAGCCGGCCTGAACACTGAAGCTTTCTTT. Translating gives CASSPSAGLNTEAFF.

Here the CDR3 reads CASSEGLAGGQETQYF. The DNA of the CDR3 is TGTGCCAGCAGCGAGGGACTAGCGGGGGGCCAAGAGACCCAGTACTTC. This chain connects TRBV9 to TRBJ2-5, with TRBD2 matching over 15 bases. Trimming took 3 bases from V and 1 from J; bases not matched to a gene: 1. Germline CDR1 SGDLS, CDR2 YYNGEE. The CDR3 length is 16 residues.

The gene calls are TRBV7-2 and TRBJ2-3; TRBD2 aligns across 10 bases. With 6 bases clipped from V and 5 bases from J, the junction kept 14 bases outside the gene matches. The CDR3 spans 17 residues. Germline lookup yields CDR1 SGHTA and CDR2 FQGNSA. The CDR3: CASRTGGAGGPRDTQYF. CDR3 in DNA: TGTGCCAGCAGGACTGGAGGAGCGGGGGGGCCAAGAGATACGCAGTATTTT.